These 20 T cell receptor beta chains came from one sample sequenced in a study of blood T cell repertoires in COVID-19 (TCRdb year 2020). Library construction relied on the immunoSEQ multiplex PCR assay. TCRdb retrieved this table from immuneACCESS and kept in-frame rearrangements only. Not all clones are present; in checked studies, unresolved V genes account for under half, and no reason is known for the remainder. Recorded for this sample are 300,000 to 400,000 clones; 90% of them occurred a single time. Roughly 3.6% of the sample belongs to the ten largest clones. The specimen sequenced was PBMCs or T cells enriched from blood (not recorded which). All receptors derive from a woman aged 30 to 39 who had been exposed to COVID-19.

The genes are TRBV6-1 and TRBJ1-4; D gene ambiguous. With 2 bases removed from V and 3 bases from J, the gap between germline ends came to 16 bases. The CDR3 totals 17 residues. From germline, CDR1 is MNHNS and CDR2 SASEGT. The DNA for the CDR3 is TGTGCCAGCAGTGAAAAGGATCTCGGGGTGGCTAATGAAAAACTGTTTTTT. Encoded protein: CASSEKDLGVANEKLFF.

The CDR3 region is CAILRGSNYGYTF. The CDR3 nucleotides are TGTGCCATCCTCAGGGGATCTAACTATGGCTACACCTTC. The genes are TRBV11-2 and TRBJ1-2, with D perhaps matching TRBD1 (6 bases). This CDR3 region has 13 residues. Germline-derived CDR1 and CDR2 are SGHAT and FQNNGV. V was pared by 10 bases and J by 0 bases, with 12 bases between.

This rearrangement joins TRBV7-8 to TRBJ1-2; 11 bases align to TRBD1. This CDR3 contains 16 residues. V gave up 5 bases and J gave up 3 bases; unmatched junction bases: 8. Per the germline V gene, CDR1 is SGHVS and CDR2 is FQNEAQ. The CDR3 sequence: CASSGGQGESYYGYTF. The CDR3 DNA is TGTGCCAGCAGCGGGGGACAGGGGGAATCATACTATGGCTACACCTTC.

The chain employs TRBV12-3 or TRBV12-4 and TRBJ1-2; D not resolved. V lost 4 bases and J 3 bases, leaving 6 bases between the germline ends. CDR3 length: 12 amino acids. CDR3 sequence reads: CASSSRDYGYTF. In nucleotides, the CDR3 is TGTGCCAGCAGTTCCCGGGACTATGGCTACACCTTC.

This chain uses TRBV30 with TRBJ2-7, with no clear D. V lost 1 base, J lost 3 bases, and 10 bases lay in between. Germline CDR1 GTSNPN, CDR2 SVGIG (reference sequence). The CDR3 has 13 residues. The CDR3 nucleotides are TGTGCCTGGAGTGGTACCCTCTACTACGAGCAGTACTTC. It codes for CAWSGTLYYEQYF.

This chain uses TRBV5-4 with TRBJ1-6, with a tentative D call TRBD1 (6 bases). Between the trimmed V and J ends, which lost 4 bases and 14 bases, there was a span of 25 bases. CDR3 length equals 16 residues. Per germline, CDR1 SGHNT and CDR2 YYREEE (reference sequence). Written as DNA, the CDR3 is TGTGCCAGCAGCAAGGTGACAGGAAGAATTCAGGGTACCCTCCACTTT. This codes for CASSKVTGRIQGTLHF.

This chain uses TRBV7-9 with TRBJ2-1, with TRBD2 identical over 14 bases. The germline V gene encodes CDR1 SEHNR and CDR2 FQNEAQ (reference sequence). With V trimmed by 5 bases and J by 4 bases, 4 bases remained unmatched. The CDR3 extends over 16 amino acids. In nucleotides, the CDR3 is TGTGCCAGCAGCAGACTAGCGGGGGGGCCATACAATGAGCAGTTCTTC. It translates to CASSRLAGGPYNEQFF.

J is TRBJ1-2 and V is TRBV27, with 11 bases fitting TRBD1. The trim removed 6 bases at V and 1 base at J, leaving 16 bases unmatched. The CDR3 sequence is 19 residues long. Germline V CDR1 and CDR2: MNHEY, SMNVEV (reference sequence). CDR3 residues: CASREALYRTGGRNYGYTF. The CDR3 DNA reads as TGTGCCAGCAGGGAGGCCCTATACAGGACAGGGGGCCGTAACTATGGCTACACCTTC.

The chain joins TRBV15 to TRBJ1-2, with D possibly TRBD1 on 5 matching bases. CDR1 LNHNV and CDR2 YYDKDF come from the germline V gene (reference sequence). The CDR3 runs 15 residues. V was pared by 0 bases and J by 5 bases, with 13 bases between. The DNA for the CDR3 is TGTGCCACCAGCAGAGATCGAGGCAGGGTTTATGGCTACACCTTC. Its translation: CATSRDRGRVYGYTF.

This clone was picked up one time. The chain recombines TRBV27 with TRBJ1-1; D gene unclear. Trimming cost V 6 bases and J 1 base, with 9 bases left between them. The germline V gene has CDR1 MNHEY and CDR2 SMNVEV (reference sequence). The CDR3 is 13 amino acids. The CDR3 loop is CASSLTENTEAFF. The DNA of the CDR3 is TGTGCCAGCAGCCTCACAGAGAACACTGAAGCTTTCTTT.

This clone was counted between two and nine times. The V and J genes are TRBV7-8 and TRBJ2-7; 7 bases are shared with TRBD2. V shed 5 bases and J 6 bases; nucleotides not matched to a gene: 16. Germline-derived CDR1 and CDR2 are SGHVS and FQNEAQ. This CDR3 comprises 16 residues. CDR3 in amino acids: CASSRSRAGVRGEQYF. In nucleotides, the CDR3 is TGTGCCAGCAGCCGCTCCCGCGCGGGGGTGAGGGGCGAGCAGTACTTC.

The chain employs TRBV7-9 and TRBJ2-5; possible D gene TRBD2, 6 bases. V dropped 1 base and J dropped 7 bases, with 16 bases sitting between them. Germline CDR1 is SEHNR and CDR2 is FQNEAQ (reference sequence). The CDR3 runs to 15 residues. CDR3 sequence reads: CASSLESGSGGTQYF. CDR3 DNA sequence: TGTGCCAGCAGCTTAGAATCTGGTTCCGGGGGGACCCAGTACTTC.

This clone was seen a few times. The CDR3 loop is CASRALGTEEAFF. DNA for the CDR3: TGTGCCAGCAGAGCTCTTGGGACAGAAGAAGCTTTCTTT. V is TRBV6-5 and J is TRBJ1-1; 7 bases are shared with TRBD1. CDR3 length: 13 residues. With V trimmed by 6 bases and J by 8 bases, 9 bases remained unmatched. The V gene's germline CDR1 is MNHEY and CDR2 SVGAGI.

This clone was found a few times. V gene TRBV12-3 or TRBV12-4 combines with J gene TRBJ2-1; maybe TRBD2 (6 bases). The CDR3 loop spans 13 amino acids. Trimming took off 6 bases at V and 6 bases at J, with 12 bases between the two ends. CDR3 bases: TGTGCCAGCAGCTCGTCTAGCGCCAATGAGCAGTTCTTC. It specifies CASSSSSANEQFF.

The genes are TRBV5-1 and TRBJ1-1; D may be TRBD1 (5 bases). Trimming left V 0 bases short and J 4 bases short, with 7 bases between. CDR1 and CDR2 (germline): SGHRS, YFSETQ. The CDR3 spans 13 residues. The CDR3 DNA reads as TGCGCCAGCAGCTTGGCAGGGCCCACTGAAGCTTTCTTT. It is translated as CASSLAGPTEAFF. Looking up the rest from reference TRBV5-1 and TRBJ1-1 gives the full variable domain: KAGVTQTPRYLIKTRGQQVTLSCSPISGHRSVSWYQQTPGQGLQFLFEYFSETQRNKGNFPGRFSGRQFSNSRSEMNVSTLELGDSALYLCASSLAGPTEAFFGQGTRLTVV.

The chain employs TRBV11-3 and TRBJ1-5; TRBD1 might be the D (6 bases). This CDR3 is built from 18 residues. V dropped 1 base and J dropped 3 bases, with 19 bases sitting between them. Germline lookup yields CDR1 SGHNT and CDR2 YENEEA. CDR3 nucleotide sequence: TGTGCCAGCAGCTTAGGGAGGACACGAGCAGGGGACAATCAGCCCCAGCATTTT. This gives the protein CASSLGRTRAGDNQPQHF.

The rearrangement joins TRBV5-1 to TRBJ2-3; D is unresolved. The germline V gene has CDR1 SGHRS and CDR2 YFSETQ. The CDR3 has 13 amino acids. Trimming removed 4 bases at V and 0 bases at J, with 6 bases between. The CDR3 sequence is CASSRLSTDTQYF. CDR3 coding DNA: TGCGCCAGCAGCCGACTGAGCACAGATACGCAGTATTTT.

This rearrangement joins TRBV4-2 to TRBJ1-5; weak D call: TRBD1 (5 bases). Per the germline V gene, CDR1 is LGHNA and CDR2 is YNFKEQ. Deletions cut 0 bases from V and 6 bases from J, with 12 bases between. There are 15 residues in the CDR3. CDR3 residues: CASSQDLGRAQPQHF. The CDR3 region has the DNA TGTGCCAGCAGCCAAGATCTGGGCAGGGCTCAGCCCCAGCATTTT.

The J gene is TRBJ2-5, the V gene TRBV2; TRBD1 might be the D (5 bases). From germline, CDR1 is SNHLY and CDR2 FYNNEI. There are 13 residues in the CDR3. Trimming stripped 7 bases from V and 4 bases from J, with 13 bases between. The CDR3 DNA is TGTGCCAGCAATAGGGGCCAGGGAGAGACCCAGTACTTC. Protein product: CASNRGQGETQYF. Full variable domain (missing parts from reference TRBV2 and TRBJ2-5): EPEVTQTPSHQVTQMGQEVILRCVPISNHLYFYWYRQILGQKVEFLVSFYNNEISEKSEIFDDQFSVERPDGSNFTLKIRSTKLEDSAMYFCASNRGQGETQYFGPGTRLLVL.

This clone was seen a few times. This chain joins TRBV5-4 and TRBJ2-3; a weak D match, TRBD1 (6 bases). CDR3 length equals 16 residues. In germline, CDR1 is SGHNT, CDR2 YYREEE (reference sequence). V dropped 0 bases and J dropped 4 bases, with 15 bases sitting between them. The CDR3 DNA sequence: TGTGCCAGCAGCTTGGACCCGGACAGCGCGGCAGATACGCAGTATTTT. Protein product: CASSLDPDSAADTQYF.